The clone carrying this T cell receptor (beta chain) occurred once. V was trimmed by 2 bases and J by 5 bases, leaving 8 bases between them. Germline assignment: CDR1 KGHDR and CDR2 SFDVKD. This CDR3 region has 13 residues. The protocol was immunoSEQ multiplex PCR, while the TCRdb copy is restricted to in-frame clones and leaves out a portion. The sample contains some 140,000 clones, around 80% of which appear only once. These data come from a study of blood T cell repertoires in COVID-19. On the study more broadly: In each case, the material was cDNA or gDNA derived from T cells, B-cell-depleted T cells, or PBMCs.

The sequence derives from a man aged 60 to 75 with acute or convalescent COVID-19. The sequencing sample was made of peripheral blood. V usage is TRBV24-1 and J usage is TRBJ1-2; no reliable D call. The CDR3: CATSDSIEYGYTF. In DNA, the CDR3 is TGTGCCACCAGTGATTCCATAGAGTATGGCTACACCTTC.